The 20 T cell receptor beta chains reported below all come from one sample, sequenced in a study of blood T cell repertoires in COVID-19 (TCRdb year 2020). The method was the immunoSEQ multiplex PCR assay. The source is immuneACCESS, and TCRdb retained only in-frame sequences with V and J called. Part of the clones is not carried over; for the studies checked, unresolved V genes explain less than half of this, and the remainder is unexplained. This sample has 410,000 or so clones in its table, and 86% of those were observed once. Jointly, the top ten make up roughly 1.4% of the sample. Material: peripheral blood. Source of these receptors: a woman aged 25 to 39 with active or convalescent COVID-19.

The chain combines TRBV11-1 with TRBJ2-7; unclear D gene. Germline V gene data show CDR1 as SGHAT and CDR2 as FQDESV (reference sequence). The CDR3 contains 14 residues. Between the trimmed V and J ends, which lost 1 base and 6 bases, there was a span of 13 bases. Here the CDR3 reads CASSLGVNSGEQYF. CDR3 coding DNA: TGTGCCAGCAGCTTAGGGGTCAACTCGGGCGAGCAGTACTTC.

This clone appeared once. V usage is TRBV11-2 and J usage is TRBJ2-4; TRBD1 aligns across 8 bases. The CDR3 covers 17 residues. The V segment lost 2 bases and the J segment 2 bases; nucleotides outside the gene matches: 8. Germline V CDR1 and CDR2: SGHAT, FQNNGV. The CDR3 region has the DNA TGTGCCAGCAGCTTAATCAGGGGGCCCGATACCAAAAACATTCAGTACTTC. It specifies CASSLIRGPDTKNIQYF.

This chain connects TRBV6-1 to TRBJ2-2; perhaps TRBD2 as D (5 bases). V was trimmed by 0 bases and J by 4 bases, leaving 9 bases between them. This CDR3 comprises 15 residues. Germline V lookup: CDR1 MNHNS, CDR2 SASEGT. The CDR3 is CASSEAREGTGELFF. The CDR3 DNA reads TGTGCCAGCAGTGAAGCACGCGAGGGCACCGGGGAGCTGTTTTTT.

CDR3 DNA: TGTGCCAGCAGCCCCTCCCCGGACAGGGGGGTCCTCTTCAATAGCAATCAGCCCCAGCATTTT. Translation gives CASSPSPDRGVLFNSNQPQHF. J is TRBJ1-5 and V is TRBV4-2, with 10 positions matching TRBD1. The CDR3 is made up of 21 amino acids. CDR1 is LGHNA and CDR2 is YNFKEQ in the germline V gene. Trimming took 4 bases from V and 0 from J; bases not matched to a gene: 18.

The chain links TRBV2 to TRBJ1-1, with D uncertain. V shed 6 bases and J shed 1 base, with 9 bases lying between them. This CDR3 has 13 residues. Germline V gives CDR1 SNHLY, CDR2 FYNNEI. The chain's CDR3 is CASRLTQNTEAFF. For the CDR3, the DNA is TGTGCCAGCAGGCTTACACAGAACACTGAAGCTTTCTTT.

This chain connects TRBV3-1 (or the pseudogene TRBV3-2) to TRBJ2-1; TRBD2 is a possible D gene (5 bases). This CDR3 spans 12 amino acids. Trimming removed 7 bases from V and 6 bases from J, with 10 bases in between. Germline V gene data show CDR1 as LGHDT and CDR2 as YNNKEL (reference sequence). The CDR3 loop reads CASTISGNEQFF. CDR3 sequence (DNA): TGTGCCAGCACAATAAGCGGCAATGAGCAGTTCTTC.

The V call is TRBV7-8, the J call TRBJ1-6, with D tentatively TRBD1 (6 bases). The germline V and J ends were trimmed by 5 bases and 7 bases, with 15 bases remaining between them. Germline V lookup: CDR1 SGHVS, CDR2 FQNEAQ. The CDR3 extends over 15 amino acids. The CDR3 is CASSPSPGTNSPLHF. The CDR3 nucleotides read TGTGCCAGCAGCCCTAGTCCCGGGACAAATTCACCCCTCCACTTT.

The rearrangement uses TRBV5-1 and TRBJ1-1; 10 bases match TRBD1. The CDR3 covers 15 residues. Germline V gene data show CDR1 as SGHRS and CDR2 as YFSETQ. V lost 0 bases to trimming and J lost 6 bases; unmatched junction nucleotides: 5. The CDR3 sequence: CASSLGDRGGAEAFF. In DNA form, the CDR3 reads TGCGCCAGCAGCTTGGGGGACAGGGGCGGAGCTGAAGCTTTCTTT.

The chain uses TRBV27 and TRBJ2-1; a possible D gene is TRBD1 (6 bases). Germline-derived CDR1 and CDR2 are MNHEY and SMNVEV (reference sequence). The CDR3 is 15 amino acids. V shed 6 bases and J shed 8 bases, with 20 bases lying between them. The CDR3 region is CASSDAVGAYHEQFF. The CDR3 nucleotides read TGTGCCAGCAGCGATGCGGTGGGGGCTTACCATGAGCAGTTCTTC.

This chain links TRBV6-5 with TRBJ1-1; perhaps TRBD1 as D (5 bases). From germline, CDR1 is MNHEY and CDR2 SVGAGI. The CDR3 runs to 13 residues. The V gene lost 7 bases and the J gene lost 0 bases, with 9 bases spanning the gap. Here the CDR3 reads CASMGRVNTEAFF. The CDR3 region has the DNA TGTGCCAGCATGGGCAGGGTGAACACTGAAGCTTTCTTT.

This clone was observed a single time. The chain combines TRBV6-5 with TRBJ2-7; TRBD1 matches 7 bases. The V gene end was trimmed by 6 bases and the J gene end by 1 base; junction bases not matched to a gene: 6. CDR3 length: 14 amino acids. Per the germline V gene, CDR1 is MNHEY and CDR2 is SVGAGI. In nucleotides, the CDR3 is TGTGCCAGCAGGTTCGGGACAGTTTCCTACGAGCAGTACTTC. Protein: CASRFGTVSYEQYF.

V is TRBV13 and J is TRBJ1-6, with 7 nucleotides matching TRBD1. Germline-derived CDR1 and CDR2 are PRHDT and FYEKMQ (reference sequence). Trimming took 3 bases from V and 6 from J; bases not matched to a gene: 14. The CDR3 covers 18 residues. CDR3 sequence reads: CASSLKQGTVLLNSPLHF. The CDR3 DNA reads TGTGCCAGCAGCTTGAAACAGGGGACAGTCCTCCTTAATTCACCCCTCCACTTT. The whole variable domain, remainder taken from reference TRBV13 and TRBJ1-6, is AAGVIQSPRHLIKEKRETATLKCYPIPRHDTVYWYQQGPGQDPQFLISFYEKMQSDKGSIPDRFSAQQFSDYHSELNMSSLELGDSALYFCASSLKQGTVLLNSPLHFGNGTRLTVT.

This chain links TRBV19 with TRBJ1-2; D possibly corresponds to TRBD1 (6 bases). The germline CDR1 and CDR2 sequences are LNHDA and SQIVND (reference sequence). V dropped 5 bases and J dropped 3 bases, with 10 bases sitting between them. The CDR3 is made up of 13 amino acids. This CDR3 is CASSGGQYYGYTF. In DNA, the CDR3 is TGTGCCAGTAGTGGAGGACAGTACTATGGCTACACCTTC. Full variable domain (outside the CDR3, taken from reference TRBV19 and TRBJ1-2): DGGITQSPKYLFRKEGQNVTLSCEQNLNHDAMYWYRQDPGQGLRLIYYSQIVNDFQKGDIAEGYSVSREKKESFPLTVTSAQKNPTAFYLCASSGGQYYGYTFGSGTRLTVV.

This sequence joins TRBV3-1 (or the pseudogene TRBV3-2) and TRBJ1-2; maybe TRBD1 (6 bases). Germline assignment: CDR1 LGHDT and CDR2 YNNKEL (reference sequence). The CDR3 totals 13 residues. V lost 2 bases and J lost 5, with 9 bases in between. CDR3 bases: TGTGCCAGCAGCCAAAACAGGGATTATGGCTACACCTTC. Translation gives CASSQNRDYGYTF.

Note on this clone: One end of the junction is discordant with germline, which a read error may explain. Other DNA sequences within the sample encode an identical CDR3. The V call is TRBV2, the J call TRBJ1-5, with a possible D match to TRBD1 (6 bases). The CDR3 covers 14 residues. The germline CDR1 and CDR2 sequences are SNHLY and FYNNEI. The CDR3 spells CASTGQQSNQPQHF. CDR3 nucleotides: TGCGCCAGCACCGGACAGCAGAGCAATCAGCCCCAGCATTTT.

V is TRBV3-1 (or the pseudogene TRBV3-2) and J is TRBJ2-1; 14 bases agree with TRBD2. There are 17 residues in the CDR3. Germline CDR1 and CDR2: LGHDT and YNNKEL (reference sequence). V lost 0 bases and J lost 8; bases outside the gene matches: 6. The CDR3 nucleotides are TGTGCCAGCAGCCAAGAGGGGACTAGCGGGAGAATCTATGAGCAGTTCTTC. Translated: CASSQEGTSGRIYEQFF.

CDR3 protein: CASSFKGLQATNYGYTF. CDR3 nucleotides: TGTGCCAGCAGTTTCAAGGGGCTACAAGCCACTAACTATGGCTACACCTTC. The V call is TRBV27, the J call TRBJ1-2; possibly TRBD1 for D (5 bases). This CDR3 is built from 17 residues. CDR1 MNHEY and CDR2 SMNVEV come from the germline V gene (reference sequence). The V end was cut by 3 bases, the J end by 0 bases, with 17 bases between.

The chain couples TRBV2 to TRBJ2-1; D is unresolved. CDR1 and CDR2 (germline): SNHLY, FYNNEI. V was clipped by 8 bases and J by 6 bases, with 14 bases between them. CDR3 size: 13 residues. CDR3 loop: CASESTGFNEQFF. CDR3 bases: TGTGCCAGCGAGTCAACCGGTTTCAATGAGCAGTTCTTC.

This chain links TRBV7-8 with TRBJ2-7, with D possibly TRBD2 on 7 matching bases. V was clipped by 3 bases and J by 3 bases, with 21 bases between them. This CDR3 spans 17 amino acids. CDR1 is SGHVS and CDR2 is FQNEAQ in the germline V gene. For the CDR3, the DNA is TGTGCCAGCAGCTTTGGGTCCGCGGGGGACACCGTCTACGAGCAGTACTTC. It specifies CASSFGSAGDTVYEQYF.

The chain has TRBV29-1 and TRBJ2-7; 8 nucleotides align to TRBD1. Trimming took 5 bases from V and 0 from J; bases not matched to a gene: 9. This CDR3 spans 15 amino acids. Germline V CDR1 and CDR2: SQVTM, ANQGSEA. The CDR3 is CSVTGGQLTSYEQYF. CDR3 DNA sequence: TGCAGCGTTACAGGGGGACAACTAACCTCCTACGAGCAGTACTTC.